This record covers a single T cell receptor (beta chain). This sample stems from a study of OX40 agonist ivuxolimab in advanced cancers. This CDR3 is 15 amino acids long. V was pared by 5 bases and J by 3 bases, with 14 bases between. Germline CDR1 is MNHNY and CDR2 is SVGAGI (reference sequence). TCRdb's copy holds only in-frame clones and misses some; the assay was immunoSEQ multiplex PCR. Of more than 10,000 clones listed, roughly 75% were seen once; the top ten hold less than 35%. This sequence was found in an adult with an advanced solid tumor such as melanoma, head and neck, liver or kidney cancer. The starting material was CD4+ or CD8+ T cells sorted from blood, obtained in a trial of the OX40 agonist ivuxolimab. The rearrangement links TRBV6-6 to TRBJ1-5; TRBD1 is a possible D gene (6 bases). For the CDR3, the DNA is TGTGCCAGCAGTCCGACGGACAGTCTCAATCAGCCCCAGCATTTT. Translated, it gives CASSPTDSLNQPQHF.